The source of this T cell receptor (beta chain) is a study of siplizumab effects on memory and regulatory T cells. Assayed TCR templates numbered roughly 93,000 for each sample. TCRdb's table, derived via immunoSEQ multiplex PCR, lists solely in-frame clones and lacks some. The sample shows fewer than 80,000 clones, 93% of them seen only once. V was cut by 2 bases and J by 3 bases, with 13 bases left in between. This CDR3 has 15 residues. Germline CDR1 and CDR2: ENHRY and SYGVKD. V and J are TRBV10-3 and TRBJ2-5, with D perhaps being TRBD1 or TRBD2 (6 bases each). The sequencing input was CD8+ T cells sorted from blood. The receptor comes from a human donor in good health. CDR3: CAISEASRGEETQYF. The CDR3 DNA reads TGTGCCATCAGTGAGGCTAGTAGGGGGGAAGAGACCCAGTACTTC.